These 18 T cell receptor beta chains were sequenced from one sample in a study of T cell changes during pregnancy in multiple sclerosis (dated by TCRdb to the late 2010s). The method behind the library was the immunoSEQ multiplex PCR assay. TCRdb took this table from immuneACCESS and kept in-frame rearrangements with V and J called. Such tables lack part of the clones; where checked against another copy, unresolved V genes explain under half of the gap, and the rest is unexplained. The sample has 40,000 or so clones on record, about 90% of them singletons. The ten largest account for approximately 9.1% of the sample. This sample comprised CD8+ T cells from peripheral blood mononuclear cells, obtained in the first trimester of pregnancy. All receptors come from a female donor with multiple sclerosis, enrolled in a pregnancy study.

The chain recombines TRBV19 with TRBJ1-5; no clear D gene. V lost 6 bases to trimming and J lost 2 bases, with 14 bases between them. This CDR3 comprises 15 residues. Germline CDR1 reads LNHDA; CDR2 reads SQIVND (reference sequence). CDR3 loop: CASSPPPGGNQPQHF. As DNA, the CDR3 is TGTGCCAGTAGCCCACCTCCCGGGGGCAATCAGCCCCAGCATTTT.

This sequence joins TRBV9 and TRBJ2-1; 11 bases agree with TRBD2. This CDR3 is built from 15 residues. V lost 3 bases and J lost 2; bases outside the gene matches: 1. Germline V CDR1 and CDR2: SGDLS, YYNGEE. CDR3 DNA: TGTGCCAGCAGCGCGACTAGCGGGGCCTACAATGAGCAGTTCTTC. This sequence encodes CASSATSGAYNEQFF. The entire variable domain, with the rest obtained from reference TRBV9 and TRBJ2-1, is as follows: DSGVTQTPKHLITATGQRVTLRCSPRSGDLSVYWYQQSLDQGLQFLIQYYNGEERAKGNILERFSAQQFPDLHSELNLSSLELGDSALYFCASSATSGAYNEQFFGPGTRLTVL.

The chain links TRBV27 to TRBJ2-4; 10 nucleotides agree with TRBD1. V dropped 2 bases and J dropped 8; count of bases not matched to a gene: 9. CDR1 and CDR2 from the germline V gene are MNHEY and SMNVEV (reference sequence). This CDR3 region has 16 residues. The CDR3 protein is CASSLNAGQGVHIQYF. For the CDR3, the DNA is TGTGCCAGCAGTTTAAACGCAGGACAGGGGGTTCACATTCAGTACTTC.

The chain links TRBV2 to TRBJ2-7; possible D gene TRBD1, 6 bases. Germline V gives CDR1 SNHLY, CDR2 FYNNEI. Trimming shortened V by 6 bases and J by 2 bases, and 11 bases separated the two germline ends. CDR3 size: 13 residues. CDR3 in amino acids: CASRKTGPYEQYF. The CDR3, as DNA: TGTGCCAGCAGGAAAACAGGGCCCTACGAGCAGTACTTC.

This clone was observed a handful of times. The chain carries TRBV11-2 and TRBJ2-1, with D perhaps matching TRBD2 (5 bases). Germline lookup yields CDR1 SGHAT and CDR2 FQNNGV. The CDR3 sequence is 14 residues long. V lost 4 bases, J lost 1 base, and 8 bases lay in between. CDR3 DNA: TGTGCCAGCAGCTCCAGCGGATCCTACAATGAGCAGTTCTTC. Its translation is CASSSSGSYNEQFF.

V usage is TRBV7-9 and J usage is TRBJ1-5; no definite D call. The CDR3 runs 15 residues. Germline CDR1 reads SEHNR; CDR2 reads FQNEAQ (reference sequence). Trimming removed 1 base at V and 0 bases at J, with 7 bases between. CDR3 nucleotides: TGTGCCAGCAGCTTAGGCGGGTATAGCAATCAGCCCCAGCATTTT. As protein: CASSLGGYSNQPQHF.

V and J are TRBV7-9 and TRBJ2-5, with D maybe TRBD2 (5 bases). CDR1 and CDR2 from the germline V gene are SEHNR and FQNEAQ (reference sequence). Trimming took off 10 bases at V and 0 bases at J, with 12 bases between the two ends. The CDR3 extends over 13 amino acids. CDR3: CATQGGYQETQYF. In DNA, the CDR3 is TGTGCCACCCAAGGCGGGTACCAAGAGACCCAGTACTTC.

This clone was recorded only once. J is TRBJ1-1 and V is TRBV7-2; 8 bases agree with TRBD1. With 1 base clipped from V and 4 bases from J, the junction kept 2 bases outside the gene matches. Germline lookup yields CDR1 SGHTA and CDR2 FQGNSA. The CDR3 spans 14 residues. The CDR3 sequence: CASSLGQGITEAFF. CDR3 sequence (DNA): TGTGCCAGCAGCTTAGGACAGGGGATCACTGAAGCTTTCTTT.

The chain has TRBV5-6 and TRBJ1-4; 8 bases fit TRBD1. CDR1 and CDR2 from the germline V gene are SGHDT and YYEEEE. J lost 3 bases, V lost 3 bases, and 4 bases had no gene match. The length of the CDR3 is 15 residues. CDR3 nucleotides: TGTGCCAGCAGCTCAGGGGGCTCGGCTAATGAAAAACTGTTTTTT. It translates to CASSSGGSANEKLFF.

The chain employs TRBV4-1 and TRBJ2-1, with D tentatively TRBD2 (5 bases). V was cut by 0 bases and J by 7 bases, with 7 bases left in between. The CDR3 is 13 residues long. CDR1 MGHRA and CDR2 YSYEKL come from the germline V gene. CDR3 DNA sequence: TGCGCCAGCAGCCAAGACGGCGGGAATGAGCAGTTCTTC. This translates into CASSQDGGNEQFF.

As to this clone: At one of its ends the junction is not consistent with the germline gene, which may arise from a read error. CDR3 sequence (DNA): TGTGCCAGCGACTACCGGGACAGGGGCACCCGGGAGCTGTTTTTT. Encoded protein: CASDYRDRGTRELFF. The chain couples TRBV6-1 to TRBJ2-2; 10 nucleotides agree with TRBD1. This CDR3 region has 15 residues. The germline gives CDR1 MNHNS, CDR2 SASEGT.

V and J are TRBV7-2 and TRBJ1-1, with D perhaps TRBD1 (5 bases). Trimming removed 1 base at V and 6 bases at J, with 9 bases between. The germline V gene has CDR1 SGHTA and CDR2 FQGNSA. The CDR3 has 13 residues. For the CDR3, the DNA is TGTGCCAGCAGCTTAGGGGGGAGGGCTGAAGCTTTCTTT. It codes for CASSLGGRAEAFF.

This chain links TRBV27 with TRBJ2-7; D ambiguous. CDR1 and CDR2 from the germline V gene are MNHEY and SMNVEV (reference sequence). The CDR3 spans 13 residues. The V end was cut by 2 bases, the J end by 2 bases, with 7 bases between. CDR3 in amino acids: CASSLAFTYEQYF. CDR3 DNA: TGTGCCAGCAGTTTAGCGTTTACCTACGAGCAGTACTTC.

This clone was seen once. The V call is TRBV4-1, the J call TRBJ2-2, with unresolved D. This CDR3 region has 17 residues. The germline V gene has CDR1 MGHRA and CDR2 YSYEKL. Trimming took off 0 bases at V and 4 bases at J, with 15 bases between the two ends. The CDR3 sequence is CASSQESGSYLTGELFF. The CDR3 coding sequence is TGCGCCAGCAGCCAAGAGTCTGGCAGTTACCTCACCGGGGAGCTGTTTTTT.

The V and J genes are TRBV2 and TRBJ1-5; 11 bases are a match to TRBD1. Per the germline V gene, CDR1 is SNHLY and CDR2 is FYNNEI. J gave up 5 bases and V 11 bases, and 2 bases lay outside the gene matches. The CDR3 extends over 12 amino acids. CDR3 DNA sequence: TGTGCCTGGGGACAGGGGGATCAGCCCCAGCATTTT. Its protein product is CAWGQGDQPQHF.

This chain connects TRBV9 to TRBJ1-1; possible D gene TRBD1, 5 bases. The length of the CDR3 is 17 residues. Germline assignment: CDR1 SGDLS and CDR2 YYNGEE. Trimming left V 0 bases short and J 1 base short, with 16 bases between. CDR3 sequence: CASSVGGGNRGNTEAFF. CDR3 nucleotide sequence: TGTGCCAGCAGCGTAGGGGGAGGGAATAGGGGGAACACTGAAGCTTTCTTT.

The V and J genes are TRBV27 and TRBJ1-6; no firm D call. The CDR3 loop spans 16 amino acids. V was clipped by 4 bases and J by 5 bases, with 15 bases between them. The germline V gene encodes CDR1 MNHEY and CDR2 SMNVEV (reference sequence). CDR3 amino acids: CASSSLQGAHNSPLHF. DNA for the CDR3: TGTGCCAGCAGTTCCCTCCAAGGAGCGCATAATTCACCCCTCCACTTT.

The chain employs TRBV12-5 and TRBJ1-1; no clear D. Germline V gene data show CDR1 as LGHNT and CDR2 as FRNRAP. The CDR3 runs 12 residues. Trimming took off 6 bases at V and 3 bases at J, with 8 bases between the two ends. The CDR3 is CASGPVYTEAFF. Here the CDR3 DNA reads TGTGCTAGTGGCCCGGTCTACACTGAAGCTTTCTTT.